What follows is one T cell receptor (beta chain) and its context. Antigen: not known. The data derive from a study of post-analysis software for immune sequencing data. Study-level results: Samples prepared in the same batch strongly co-clustered by F measure. Patients carried a few TRBV segments more frequently than controls did, and TRBV5-6, TRBV5-1 and TRBV20-1 were among them.

Trimming cost V 0 bases and J 0 bases, with 15 bases left between them. The CDR3 loop spans 18 amino acids. Germline CDR1 and CDR2: DFQATT and SNEGSKA (reference sequence). Libraries were made from TCR beta cDNA, and they carried unique molecular identifiers. Around 500,000 cDNA molecules came from approximately 1 to 10 million T cells. TCRdb called the PCR reads again in MiXCR, with one record for every CDR3 protein. The profile shows roughly 600,000 distinct CDR3 sequences, 44% of them singletons. The source is a girl aged 10 to 17 with multiple sclerosis. This chain connects TRBV20-1 to TRBJ1-6, with D possibly being TRBD1 (6 bases). The material sequenced was blood. As DNA, the CDR3 is TGCAGTGCTAGAGATTGGGCTATACAGGGCTCCTATAATTCACCCCTCCACTTT. It translates to CSARDWAIQGSYNSPLHF.